This TCR beta chain was identified in a study of neurological immune-mediated disorders. As for this clonotype: Its specificity is unknown.

General study points: Subjects shared no identical expanded-clone CDR3 amino acid sequences, suggesting private TCR-beta repertoires in all groups. Levels of TCR clonal expansion peaked in HTLV-1-associated myelopathy and reached their lowest in multiple sclerosis, under those of healthy controls.

The CDR3 contains 13 residues. The germline gives CDR1 KGHDR, CDR2 SFDVKD. Trimming cost V 5 bases and J 4 bases, with 7 bases left between them. Synthesis of cDNA was accomplished via 5'RACE employing 10-nucleotide random UMIs. Via MiXCR, TCRdb re-called the 5' RACE reads, giving one row per CDR3 protein. The sample has roughly 30,000 distinct CDR3 sequences, less than 25% seen once. Sorted libraries were made with roughly 1 million CD4+ or CD8+ T cells. Sequences were obtained from CD4+ T cells from blood. This receptor was identified in a man in his forties or fifties with HTLV-1-associated myelopathy (HAM/TSP). The chain couples TRBV24-1 to TRBJ2-2; no reliable D call. Here the CDR3 DNA reads TGTGCCACCAGTGGGGGATTCACCGGGGAGCTGTTTTTT. Encoded protein: CATSGGFTGELFF.